This T cell receptor (beta chain) emerged from a study of identical twins' blood T cells. TCRdb re-analysed the 5' RACE reads in MiXCR, keeping a single row per CDR3 protein. The sample yields around 380,000 distinct CDR3 sequences, 28% seen once. V lost 7 bases and J 3 bases, leaving 15 bases between the germline ends. The CDR3 has 13 amino acids. CDR1 is DFQATT and CDR2 is SNEGSKA in the germline V gene (reference sequence). With respect to this clonotype: Its target is unknown.

Findings of the study overall: Twins reportedly had markedly more similar V usage than unrelated donors, even among out-of-frame TCRbeta clonotypes. Each donor's most abundant TCRbeta clonotypes shared more CDR3 sequences with her twin than unrelated donors. Shared CDR3 clonotype counts between two donors mainly tracked the product of their cloneset sizes, twins included.

The clonotype originates from a woman between 18 and 55 years old in good health. The chain uses TRBV20-1 and TRBJ1-1, with D maybe TRBD1 (5 bases). Sequencing was performed on PBMCs. The CDR3 DNA sequence: TGCAGTGTAATGGGGGGTTACTACACTGAAGCTTTCTTT. Protein: CSVMGGYYTEAFF.